These 2 T cell receptor beta chains were all obtained from the same sample, sequenced in a study of shared clonotypes between healthy human individuals. Measured with immunoSEQ multiplex PCR; TCRdb has only the in-frame clones, and not every one. The sample yields approximately 2.5 million clones, 90% to 95% seen once. The sequenced sample consisted of naive CD4+ T cells sorted from blood. Subset specified: CD45RA+ positively selected. The source is a man aged 18-30 years in good health.

This chain joins TRBV4-1 and TRBJ1-3, with no clear D. V dropped 1 base and J dropped 0 bases, with 10 bases sitting between them. The germline V gene has CDR1 MGHRA and CDR2 YSYEKL. This CDR3 contains 16 residues. The CDR3 loop reads CASSQVRSYSGNTIYF. The CDR3 bases are TGCGCCAGCAGCCAAGTGAGGAGCTACTCTGGAAACACCATATATTTT.

The J gene is TRBJ1-6, the V gene TRBV6-1; TRBD1 is a possible D gene (5 bases). CDR3 size: 13 residues. V lost 1 base to trimming and J lost 11 bases, with 9 bases between them. Germline values: CDR1 MNHNS, CDR2 SASEGT. For the CDR3, the DNA is TGTGCCAGCAGTGAAGTGGGGGGGGCACCCCTCCACTTT. Protein: CASSEVGGAPLHF.